The 18 T cell receptor beta chains below come from one sample, sequenced in a study of PD-L1 blockade in urothelial cancer. Time point indicated: peripheral blood 6 weeks after treatment start. Profiled with immunoSEQ multiplex PCR; TCRdb holds only in-frame clones, not every one. This repertoire shows some 120,000 clones, around 89% found once; its top ten account for around 1.7%. This material consisted of PBMCs, taken around atezolizumab (anti-PD-L1) treatment. Source of these receptors: a man between 60 and 70 years old with urothelial cancer.

V gene TRBV5-1 combines with J gene TRBJ1-2; D gene unclear. Trimming removed 0 bases at V and 7 bases at J, with 10 bases between. There are 13 residues in the CDR3. Germline V gene lookup returns CDR1 SGHRS and CDR2 YFSETQ. The CDR3: CASSLDGLLGYTF. CDR3 in DNA: TGCGCCAGCAGCTTGGACGGGTTGCTTGGCTACACCTTC.

The genes are TRBV5-1 and TRBJ2-1, with D perhaps TRBD2 (6 bases). This CDR3 is built from 15 residues. In germline, CDR1 is SGHRS, CDR2 YFSETQ. Deletions cut 4 bases from V and 3 bases from J, with 14 bases between. The CDR3 is CASSKAGRSYNEQFF. As DNA, the CDR3 is TGCGCCAGCAGCAAGGCGGGACGGAGCTACAATGAGCAGTTCTTC. Supplemented by reference TRBV5-1 and TRBJ2-1, the full variable domain reads KAGVTQTPRYLIKTRGQQVTLSCSPISGHRSVSWYQQTPGQGLQFLFEYFSETQRNKGNFPGRFSGRQFSNSRSEMNVSTLELGDSALYLCASSKAGRSYNEQFFGPGTRLTVL.

The chain joins TRBV9 to TRBJ2-1; tentatively, D is TRBD2 (5 bases). The germline CDR1 and CDR2 sequences are SGDLS and YYNGEE. This CDR3 spans 14 amino acids. Trimming shortened V by 4 bases and J by 0 bases, and 8 bases separated the two germline ends. CDR3 amino acids: CASSRTGSYNEQFF. The CDR3 DNA reads as TGTGCCAGCAGCCGGACTGGCTCCTACAATGAGCAGTTCTTC.

The chain couples TRBV7-2 to TRBJ2-2, with a weak D call TRBD1 (6 bases). The CDR3 loop spans 14 amino acids. V was cut by 8 bases and J by 4 bases, with 14 bases left in between. Germline assignment: CDR1 SGHTA and CDR2 FQGNSA. In nucleotides, the CDR3 is TGTGCCAGCGCCGGTACAGGGAGCACCGGGGAGCTGTTTTTT. It translates to CASAGTGSTGELFF.

This clone was detected once. The chain carries TRBV28 and TRBJ2-5, with D perhaps TRBD1 (7 bases). The CDR3 runs to 13 residues. CDR1 MDHEN and CDR2 SYDVKM come from the germline V gene. V gave up 10 bases and J gave up 2 bases, with 14 bases separating them. The CDR3 protein is CAIRRDSQETQYF. The CDR3 bases are TGTGCCATCCGGCGGGACAGTCAAGAGACCCAGTACTTC.

This chain uses TRBV2 with TRBJ2-2; 8 positions match TRBD1. Trimming took 6 bases from V and 1 from J; bases not matched to a gene: 4. Germline V CDR1 and CDR2: SNHLY, FYNNEI. The CDR3 has 15 residues. CDR3 DNA: TGTGCCAGCAGACGACAGGGGAAGAACACCGGGGAGCTGTTTTTT. Residues: CASRRQGKNTGELFF.

This clone was seen only once. V is TRBV5-6 and J is TRBJ1-6; D is unresolved. The CDR3 runs 17 residues. Germline lookup yields CDR1 SGHDT and CDR2 YYEEEE. Trimming took 6 bases from V and 7 from J, leaving 23 bases between them. The CDR3 region has the DNA TGTGCCAGCACCACAAAGGGAAGCGGGGTTCAAAATTCACCCCTCCACTTT. This sequence encodes CASTTKGSGVQNSPLHF.

The J gene is TRBJ2-7, the V gene TRBV5-1; D may be TRBD1 (6 bases). CDR1 is SGHRS and CDR2 is YFSETQ in the germline V gene. V lost 2 bases, J lost 5 bases, and 14 bases lay in between. This CDR3 is 14 amino acids long. CDR3 sequence: CASSLLGGGNEQYF. The DNA of the CDR3 is TGCGCCAGCAGCTTACTAGGGGGTGGCAACGAGCAGTACTTC.

The chain uses TRBV6-6 and TRBJ2-1, with D hard to call. Trimming took off 6 bases at V and 7 bases at J, with 7 bases between the two ends. The germline gives CDR1 MNHNY, CDR2 SVGAGI (reference sequence). This CDR3 is built from 11 residues. CDR3 sequence: CASSPRNEQFF. DNA of the CDR3: TGTGCCAGCAGCCCTAGGAATGAGCAGTTCTTC.

The chain joins TRBV7-9 to TRBJ1-5; 7 bases fit TRBD1. The CDR3 contains 15 residues. J gave up 5 bases and V 4 bases, and 8 bases lay outside the gene matches. Germline V CDR1 and CDR2: SEHNR, FQNEAQ (reference sequence). CDR3 bases: TGTGCCAGCAGCTATTCCGGGACAGAGGATCAGCCCCAGCATTTT. Its translation: CASSYSGTEDQPQHF.

The J gene is TRBJ2-1, the V gene TRBV9; the D gene is possibly TRBD1 (5 bases). The CDR3 contains 12 residues. CDR1 is SGDLS and CDR2 is YYNGEE in the germline V gene. Trimming took 4 bases from V and 6 from J, leaving 8 bases between them. The CDR3 spells CASSNRRNEQFF. CDR3 bases: TGTGCCAGCAGCAACAGGCGCAATGAGCAGTTCTTC.

This chain links TRBV5-1 with TRBJ2-1; 8 bases fit TRBD2. The ends lost 2 bases at V and 7 bases at J; junction bases unmatched: 8. Germline assignment: CDR1 SGHRS and CDR2 YFSETQ. This CDR3 has 15 amino acids. CDR3 sequence: CASSFGGGPGNEQFF. The CDR3 DNA reads TGCGCCAGCAGCTTTGGCGGGGGGCCAGGGAATGAGCAGTTCTTC.

V and J are TRBV7-8 and TRBJ1-2; D perhaps matches TRBD1 (5 bases). Germline assignment: CDR1 SGHVS and CDR2 FQNEAQ. Trimming shortened V by 5 bases and J by 5 bases, and 15 bases separated the two germline ends. The CDR3 is 14 residues long. CDR3 nucleotides: TGTGCCAGCAGCGCGACCTGGGAGGGGTATGGCTACACCTTC. Translated: CASSATWEGYGYTF.

V gene TRBV30 combines with J gene TRBJ2-1, with 7 positions matching TRBD2. This CDR3 comprises 13 residues. V shed 1 base and J 7 bases; nucleotides not matched to a gene: 4. The germline CDR1 and CDR2 sequences are GTSNPN and SVGIG (reference sequence). This chain's CDR3 is CAWSGGLGNEQFF. In DNA, the CDR3 is TGTGCCTGGAGTGGAGGACTAGGGAATGAGCAGTTCTTC.

For the CDR3, the DNA is TGTGCCAGCAGCGGGGGACTGCTGAACACTGAAGCTTTCTTT. Residues: CASSGGLLNTEAFF. This chain uses TRBV5-5 with TRBJ1-1; D may be TRBD1 (5 bases). This CDR3 has 14 amino acids. Germline lookup yields CDR1 SGHKS and CDR2 YYEKEE (reference sequence). The ends were cut back, 4 bases at V and 0 bases at J, with 10 bases in the middle.

CDR3 in amino acids: CASSPTTILFTEAFF. The CDR3 nucleotides read TGTGCCAGCAGCCCCACTACTATACTGTTCACTGAAGCTTTCTTT. The V and J genes are TRBV28 and TRBJ1-1; D not certain. The ends were cut back, 6 bases at V and 4 bases at J, with 18 bases in the middle. The CDR3 contains 15 residues. Per germline, CDR1 MDHEN and CDR2 SYDVKM.

This chain connects TRBV7-9 to TRBJ2-2, with a tentative D call TRBD2 (6 bases). Germline CDR1 reads SEHNR; CDR2 reads FQNEAQ (reference sequence). The germline V and J ends were trimmed by 5 bases and 1 base, with 14 bases remaining between them. This CDR3 is built from 16 residues. CDR3: CASSPAGGENTGELFF. CDR3 in DNA: TGTGCCAGCAGCCCTGCTGGCGGGGAGAACACCGGGGAGCTGTTTTTT.

In its sample, this clone was seen once. This sequence joins TRBV6-6 and TRBJ2-3; TRBD2 might be the D (6 bases). This CDR3 is 16 amino acids long. Germline V lookup: CDR1 MNHNY, CDR2 SVGAGI (reference sequence). V was cut by 6 bases and J by 1 base, with 17 bases left in between. CDR3 loop: CASSPGGSGRTDTQYF. The CDR3 nucleotides read TGTGCCAGCAGCCCAGGAGGGTCGGGCCGCACAGATACGCAGTATTTT.